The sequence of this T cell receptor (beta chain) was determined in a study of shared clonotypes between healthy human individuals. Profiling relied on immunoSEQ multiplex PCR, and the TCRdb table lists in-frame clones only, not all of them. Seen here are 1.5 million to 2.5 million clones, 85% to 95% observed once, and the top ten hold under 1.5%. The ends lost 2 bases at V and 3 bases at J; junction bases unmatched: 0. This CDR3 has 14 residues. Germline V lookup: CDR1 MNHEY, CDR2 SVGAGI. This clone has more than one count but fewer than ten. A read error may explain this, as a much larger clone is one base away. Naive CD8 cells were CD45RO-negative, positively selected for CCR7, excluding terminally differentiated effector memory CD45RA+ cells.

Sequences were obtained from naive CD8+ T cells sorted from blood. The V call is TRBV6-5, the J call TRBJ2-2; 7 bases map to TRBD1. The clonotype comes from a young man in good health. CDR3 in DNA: TGTGCCAGCAGTTACGGACAGGACACCGGGGAGCTGTTTTTT. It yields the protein CASSYGQDTGELFF.